This T cell receptor (beta chain) was identified in a study of blood T cell repertoires in COVID-19. About the research overall: Sample material is recorded as cDNA or gDNA derived from T cells, B-cell-depleted T cells, or PBMCs.

Per the study methods: Reference gene primer amplification yielded estimated nucleated cell counts. Data came from immunoSEQ multiplex PCR; TCRdb stores just in-frame clones and leaves some out. The V and J calls and clone size come from that table; D and trimming were worked out from the DNA. Among about 120,000 clones listed, about 89% were seen once. The count of this clone is one. The sample comprised peripheral blood. The origin of this receptor is a human donor with acute or convalescent COVID-19. The donor label of this sample is uncertain.

CDR3 DNA: TGTGCCAGTAGAAGCACAGGGGTCTACGAGCAGTACTTC. Protein product: CASRSTGVYEQYF. V usage is TRBV19 and J usage is TRBJ2-7, with 7 bases fitting TRBD1. The CDR3 loop spans 13 amino acids. Trimming cost V 6 bases and J 3 bases; bases outside gene matches: 5. In germline, CDR1 is LNHDA, CDR2 SQIVND (reference sequence).